The 12 T cell receptor beta chains in this list originate from one sample, sequenced in a study of control samples from healthy donors and cancer patients. TCRdb's copy holds only in-frame clones and misses some; the assay was immunoSEQ multiplex PCR. Among 150,000 to 200,000 clones, around 90% were seen once, and the ten largest hold around 1.5%. The sample was blood. These receptors were obtained from a woman aged 50 to 60 in good health.

The chain has TRBV12-3 or TRBV12-4 and TRBJ2-7; perhaps TRBD1 as D (6 bases). The CDR3 has 12 amino acids. V was shortened by 4 bases and J by 6 bases, with 10 bases between the two germline ends. CDR3 bases: TGTGCCAGCAGTTATGTAGGGGGCGAGCAGTACTTC. This codes for CASSYVGGEQYF.

V gene TRBV5-1 combines with J gene TRBJ2-1; the match to TRBD2 covers 13 bases. Germline values: CDR1 SGHRS, CDR2 YFSETQ. The V segment lost 1 base and the J segment 10 bases; nucleotides outside the gene matches: 2. The CDR3 is 14 residues long. CDR3 residues: CASSLTSGRGEQFF. The CDR3 DNA reads TGCGCCAGCAGCTTGACTAGCGGGAGGGGGGAGCAGTTCTTC.

This rearrangement joins TRBV27 to TRBJ1-1; D perhaps matches TRBD1 (5 bases). Per germline, CDR1 MNHEY and CDR2 SMNVEV (reference sequence). The CDR3 length is 15 residues. Between the trimmed V and J ends, which lost 2 bases and 4 bases, there was a span of 14 bases. As DNA, the CDR3 is TGTGCCAGCAGTTTAAGTGGGGGTTTAGGCACTGAAGCTTTCTTT. Its protein is CASSLSGGLGTEAFF.

The chain joins TRBV25-1 to TRBJ1-2; perhaps TRBD1 as D (6 bases). The CDR3 runs 15 residues. The ends were cut back, 3 bases at V and 4 bases at J, with 15 bases in the middle. Germline V gives CDR1 MGHDK, CDR2 SYGVNS. The CDR3 nucleotides are TGTGCCAGCAGTGAGGATACAGGGAGATCCTATGGCTACACCTTC. Protein sequence: CASSEDTGRSYGYTF.

The chain has TRBV19 and TRBJ2-2; D unresolved. Germline CDR1 is LNHDA and CDR2 is SQIVND (reference sequence). CDR3 length equals 15 residues. The V end lost 4 bases, the J end lost 0 bases, and 9 bases lay between the germline ends. The CDR3 loop is CASSTSGANTGELFF. The DNA of the CDR3 is TGTGCCAGTAGTACCTCGGGCGCGAACACCGGGGAGCTGTTTTTT.

This chain links TRBV7-3 with TRBJ1-1, with D perhaps TRBD1 (5 bases). The germline V gene has CDR1 SGHTA and CDR2 FQGTGA. V lost 1 base and J 1 base, leaving 10 bases between the germline ends. The CDR3 is 15 amino acids. The CDR3 DNA reads TGTGCCAGCAGCTTAATTCAGGGAACGAACACTGAAGCTTTCTTT. It codes for CASSLIQGTNTEAFF.

The chain carries TRBV15 and TRBJ2-2; possible D gene TRBD1, 5 bases. CDR3 length: 13 residues. CDR1 is LNHNV, CDR2 YYDKDF, per germline (reference sequence). Trimming removed 5 bases at V and 6 bases at J, with 10 bases between. The CDR3 coding sequence is TGTGCCACCAGCCTGGACACGGCCGGGGAGCTGTTTTTT. Amino acid sequence: CATSLDTAGELFF.

The CDR3 nucleotides read TGTGCCAGCCGGGGGTGGGGGCGAGGCACAGATACGCAGTATTTT. It translates to CASRGWGRGTDTQYF. The chain employs TRBV28 and TRBJ2-3, with D perhaps matching TRBD1 or TRBD2 (6 bases each). This CDR3 has 15 amino acids. Between the trimmed V and J ends, which lost 8 bases and 1 base, there was a span of 16 bases. Germline V gene data show CDR1 as MDHEN and CDR2 as SYDVKM.

This chain links TRBV5-6 with TRBJ2-1; TRBD2 agrees at 9 bases. Germline-derived CDR1 and CDR2 are SGHDT and YYEEEE. J gave up 4 bases and V 1 base, and 6 bases lay outside the gene matches. This CDR3 spans 16 amino acids. The CDR3 spells CASSLFGSGGYNEQFF. The CDR3 bases are TGTGCCAGCAGCTTGTTCGGTAGCGGGGGATACAATGAGCAGTTCTTC.

This chain uses TRBV5-1 with TRBJ1-5, with D possibly TRBD1 on 6 matching bases. Germline CDR1 reads SGHRS; CDR2 reads YFSETQ. This CDR3 contains 17 residues. Trimming left V 4 bases short and J 0 bases short, with 17 bases between. The CDR3 reads CASSPGAGAYSNQPQHF. The CDR3 region has the DNA TGCGCCAGCAGCCCCGGCGCAGGGGCCTATAGCAATCAGCCCCAGCATTTT.

The chain recombines TRBV28 with TRBJ1-1; 7 nucleotides match TRBD1. Per the germline V gene, CDR1 is MDHEN and CDR2 is SYDVKM. Unmatched junction bases numbered 1, after V lost 6 bases and J lost 0 bases. The CDR3 covers 13 residues. The CDR3 coding sequence is TGTGCCAGCAGGGGGACAGTGAACACTGAAGCTTTCTTT. Its translation: CASRGTVNTEAFF. The entire variable domain, with the rest obtained from reference TRBV28 and TRBJ1-1, is as follows: DVKVTQSSRYLVKRTGEKVFLECVQDMDHENMFWYRQDPGLGLRLIYFSYDVKMKEKGDIPEGYSVSREKKERFSLILESASTNQTSMYLCASRGTVNTEAFFGQGTRLTVV.

This sequence joins TRBV6-2 or TRBV6-3 and TRBJ1-5; D may be TRBD1 (6 bases). V was trimmed by 2 bases and J by 5 bases, leaving 16 bases between them. This CDR3 has 16 residues. Germline-derived CDR1 and CDR2 are MNHEY and SVGEGT. CDR3 in amino acids: CASSYPRGASHQPQHF. The CDR3 bases are TGTGCCAGCAGTTACCCCCGGGGGGCGAGCCATCAGCCCCAGCATTTT.